These 30 T cell receptor beta chains were all obtained from the same sample, sequenced in a study of blood T cell repertoires in COVID-19. The repertoire was sequenced with immunoSEQ multiplex PCR; TCRdb's copy has only in-frame clones and lacks some. Among approximately 210,000 clones listed, around 75% were seen once. Sequencing used peripheral blood. The receptors derive from a human donor in a cohort sampled during active COVID-19.

The genes are TRBV27 and TRBJ2-6; D may be TRBD1 (7 bases). V was shortened by 6 bases and J by 8 bases, with 23 bases between the two germline ends. This CDR3 is 17 amino acids long. Germline V gene sequence: CDR1 MNHEY, CDR2 SMNVEV (reference sequence). Here the CDR3 DNA reads TGTGCCAGCAGGGGTCGGATGGAGGGGGCGAGGTCCAACGTCCTGACTTTC. This translates into CASRGRMEGARSNVLTF.

The gene calls are TRBV7-3 and TRBJ2-5; 11 bases map to TRBD2. The V segment lost 2 bases and the J segment 6 bases; nucleotides outside the gene matches: 8. Germline values: CDR1 SGHTA, CDR2 FQGTGA. The CDR3 is 16 amino acids. The CDR3 DNA reads TGTGCCAGCAGCTTAGAGGGGCCTAGCGGGAGGAAGACCCAGTACTTC. It specifies CASSLEGPSGRKTQYF.

The V gene is TRBV5-5, the J gene TRBJ2-7; the match to TRBD1 covers 10 bases. The length of the CDR3 is 16 residues. V lost 2 bases to trimming and J lost 4 bases; unmatched junction nucleotides: 9. Germline V gene data show CDR1 as SGHKS and CDR2 as YYEKEE (reference sequence). CDR3 bases: TGTGCCAGCAGCTTAGGGACAGGGGCCGTACGGTACGAGCAGTACTTC. Its protein product is CASSLGTGAVRYEQYF.

The sample holds a few counts of this clone. The genes are TRBV28 and TRBJ1-1; the match to TRBD1 covers 9 bases. V lost 6 bases to trimming and J lost 1 base; unmatched junction nucleotides: 9. The length of the CDR3 is 16 residues. Germline V lookup: CDR1 MDHEN, CDR2 SYDVKM. CDR3 protein: CASRDPGQGRNTEAFF. CDR3 in DNA: TGTGCCAGCAGAGATCCGGGACAGGGAAGGAACACTGAAGCTTTCTTT.

The genes are TRBV30 and TRBJ1-2; maybe TRBD1 (6 bases). The germline CDR1 and CDR2 sequences are GTSNPN and SVGIG (reference sequence). The CDR3 loop spans 14 amino acids. The V gene lost 5 bases and the J gene lost 4 bases, with 17 bases spanning the gap. CDR3 DNA sequence: TGTGCCTGGGCCGAGGGGGGGCCCCTCTATGGCTACACCTTC. Protein sequence: CAWAEGGPLYGYTF. The full variable domain, completed using reference TRBV30 and TRBJ1-2, is SQTIHQWPATLVQPVGSPLSLECTVEGTSNPNLYWYRQAAGRGLQLLFYSVGIGQISSEVPQNLSASRPQDRQFILSSKKLLLSDSGFYLCAWAEGGPLYGYTFGSGTRLTVV.

This clone was found many times. The chain couples TRBV27 to TRBJ2-5; D is possibly TRBD1 (6 bases). Germline CDR1 and CDR2: MNHEY and SMNVEV (reference sequence). The CDR3 is made up of 15 amino acids. Trimming pared 0 bases from V and 5 bases from J, leaving 13 bases between. CDR3 amino acids: CASSLSFGGAETQYF. The CDR3 nucleotides are TGTGCCAGCAGTTTATCGTTTGGGGGCGCGGAGACCCAGTACTTC.

The genes are TRBV15 and TRBJ2-7, with a weak D call TRBD1 (5 bases). There are 12 residues in the CDR3. Germline CDR1 reads LNHNV; CDR2 reads YYDKDF (reference sequence). V lost 5 bases, J lost 4 bases, and 9 bases lay in between. For the CDR3, the DNA is TGTGCCACCAGCGTAACAGGTTACGAGCAGTACTTC. This sequence encodes CATSVTGYEQYF.

V and J are TRBV6-5 and TRBJ1-2; 8 bases are shared with TRBD1. J was trimmed by 6 bases and V by 7 bases; bases with no gene match: 7. This CDR3 has 13 residues. The germline V gene encodes CDR1 MNHEY and CDR2 SVGAGI. CDR3 loop: CASILDRAHGYTF. DNA of the CDR3: TGTGCCAGCATTCTGGACAGGGCACATGGCTACACCTTC.

The chain links TRBV10-2 to TRBJ2-3; 11 bases align to TRBD2. Germline CDR1 reads WSHSY; CDR2 reads SAAADI. Trimming took 2 bases from V and 7 from J; bases not matched to a gene: 2. CDR3 size: 14 residues. In nucleotides, the CDR3 is TGCGCCAGCAGTGAGACTAGCGGGAGTTATACGCAGTATTTT. Amino acid sequence: CASSETSGSYTQYF.

This clone was found once. The rearrangement joins TRBV5-4 to TRBJ1-2; 8 positions agree with TRBD1. Germline CDR1 reads SGHNT; CDR2 reads YYREEE (reference sequence). The CDR3 contains 15 residues. Unmatched junction bases numbered 2, after V lost 0 bases and J lost 1 base. CDR3 nucleotides: TGTGCCAGCAGCTTGGGGGGACAGGTTAACTATGGCTACACCTTC. Protein sequence: CASSLGGQVNYGYTF.

This clone was picked up many times. The chain employs TRBV27 and TRBJ2-5; 7 bases line up with TRBD1. The V gene end was trimmed by 5 bases and the J gene end by 4 bases; junction bases not matched to a gene: 7. Germline CDR1 and CDR2: MNHEY and SMNVEV (reference sequence). The CDR3 loop spans 14 amino acids. The CDR3 loop reads CASSDRAPVETQYF. CDR3 DNA sequence: TGTGCCAGCAGTGACAGGGCCCCGGTAGAGACCCAGTACTTC.

The chain carries TRBV6-5 and TRBJ2-7; 7 nucleotides match TRBD1. Germline CDR1 is MNHEY and CDR2 is SVGAGI. CDR3 length equals 16 residues. With 2 bases clipped from V and 0 bases from J, the junction kept 7 bases outside the gene matches. The CDR3, as DNA: TGTGCCAGCAGTTACAGGGGGCGCGGGCCCTCCTACGAGCAGTACTTC. This gives the protein CASSYRGRGPSYEQYF.

The chain recombines TRBV3-1 (or the pseudogene TRBV3-2) with TRBJ1-4; 8 nucleotides agree with TRBD1. Looked up from germline, CDR1 is LGHDT and CDR2 is YNNKEL (reference sequence). The CDR3 spans 14 residues. The J segment lost 8 bases and the V segment lost 4 bases, leaving 6 bases of the junction unmatched. CDR3 DNA sequence: TGTGCCAGCAGCCCCCATAGGACAGGGGAAAAACTGTTTTTT. Residues: CASSPHRTGEKLFF.

The V and J genes are TRBV5-1 and TRBJ1-2, with D possibly matching TRBD1 (6 bases). Germline V gives CDR1 SGHRS, CDR2 YFSETQ. With 4 bases removed from V and 4 bases from J, the gap between germline ends came to 17 bases. This CDR3 has 15 amino acids. CDR3 in amino acids: CASSQGSSRFYGYTF. The CDR3 bases are TGCGCCAGCAGCCAGGGGAGCAGCCGATTCTATGGCTACACCTTC.

V and J are TRBV7-2 and TRBJ2-3, with 10 bases identical to TRBD1. Germline assignment: CDR1 SGHTA and CDR2 FQGNSA. The CDR3 consists of 16 residues. V shed 5 bases and J 2 bases; nucleotides not matched to a gene: 7. This CDR3 reads CASSPFGTGDTDTQYF. In nucleotides, the CDR3 is TGTGCCAGCAGCCCCTTCGGGACAGGGGACACAGATACGCAGTATTTT. The complete variable domain, with remaining parts taken from reference TRBV7-2 and TRBJ2-3, reads GAGVSQSPSNKVTEKGKDVELRCDPISGHTALYWYRQSLGQGLEFLIYFQGNSAPDKSGLPSDRFSAERTGGSVSTLTIQRTQQEDSAVYLCASSPFGTGDTDTQYFGPGTRLTVL.

The chain joins TRBV25-1 to TRBJ1-2; D perhaps matches TRBD1 (5 bases). The germline V gene encodes CDR1 MGHDK and CDR2 SYGVNS. The CDR3 is 14 residues long. The ends were cut back, 4 bases at V and 4 bases at J, with 13 bases in the middle. In nucleotides, the CDR3 is TGTGCCAGCAGTGCCCAGGGAATGGGCTATGGCTACACCTTC. Amino acid sequence: CASSAQGMGYGYTF.

The rearrangement links TRBV3-1 (or the pseudogene TRBV3-2) to TRBJ2-1; 9 positions match TRBD2. The CDR3 extends over 18 amino acids. Germline loops: CDR1 LGHDT, CDR2 YNNKEL (reference sequence). The V and J ends lost 7 bases and 3 bases, in that order; junction bases with no gene match: 16. CDR3 nucleotides: TGTGCCAGCACCTCGACTAGCGGCCCCTCCAGGGGCTACAATGAGCAGTTCTTC. It codes for CASTSTSGPSRGYNEQFF.

This rearrangement joins TRBV5-1 to TRBJ2-6, with D maybe TRBD1 (6 bases). CDR1 and CDR2 (germline): SGHRS, YFSETQ. Trimming took off 4 bases at V and 2 bases at J, with 16 bases between the two ends. The CDR3 contains 17 residues. The CDR3 DNA follows: TGCGCCAGCAGCCTGGAACAACCAGGGGCTGGGGCCAACGTCCTGACTTTC. Protein product: CASSLEQPGAGANVLTF.

Here the CDR3 reads CASSQTGTDGYGYTF. The CDR3 coding sequence is TGTGCCAGCAGTCAGACCGGGACAGACGGCTATGGCTACACCTTC. J is TRBJ1-2 and V is TRBV28; 7 bases agree with TRBD1. V dropped 5 bases and J dropped 4; count of bases not matched to a gene: 10. The CDR3 is made up of 15 amino acids. CDR1 is MDHEN and CDR2 is SYDVKM in the germline V gene.

This sequence joins TRBV6-6 and TRBJ1-6; D is unresolved. V gave up 7 bases and J gave up 5 bases, with 9 bases separating them. From germline, CDR1 is MNHNY and CDR2 SVGAGI (reference sequence). The CDR3 is 13 residues long. The CDR3 nucleotides are TGTGCCAGCAAGTTCCGAGATAATTCACCCCTCCACTTT. This gives the protein CASKFRDNSPLHF.

This clone turned up a few times. J is TRBJ1-1 and V is TRBV6-5; TRBD1 might be the D (5 bases). Trimming cost V 0 bases and J 4 bases, with 12 bases left between them. This CDR3 region has 15 residues. From germline, CDR1 is MNHEY and CDR2 SVGAGI. The CDR3: CASSYSAGLSTEAFF. CDR3 sequence (DNA): TGTGCCAGCAGTTACTCTGCAGGGTTGAGCACTGAAGCTTTCTTT.

The rearrangement joins TRBV28 to TRBJ1-1; 10 bases align to TRBD1. V trimming: 11 bases; J trimming: 3 bases; junction bases outside the gene matches: 3. This CDR3 spans 12 amino acids. CDR1 and CDR2 from the germline V gene are MDHEN and SYDVKM. The CDR3 here is CAGQGGHTEAFF. The CDR3, as DNA: TGTGCCGGACAGGGGGGGCACACTGAAGCTTTCTTT.

This clone was counted a single time. This chain links TRBV3-1 (or the pseudogene TRBV3-2) with TRBJ1-5; tentative D call: TRBD1 (5 bases). The V gene lost 4 bases and the J gene lost 3 bases, with 7 bases spanning the gap. CDR3 length: 13 amino acids. Germline CDR1 is LGHDT and CDR2 is YNNKEL (reference sequence). The CDR3 is CASSLTDNQPQHF. The CDR3 bases are TGTGCCAGCAGCCTGACAGACAATCAGCCCCAGCATTTT.

The rearrangement joins TRBV29-1 to TRBJ1-1; D uncertain. The CDR3 has 11 amino acids. The V end was cut by 5 bases, the J end by 1 base, with 5 bases between. Germline CDR1 is SQVTM and CDR2 is ANQGSEA. The chain's CDR3 is CSVPRNTEAFF. The CDR3 nucleotides read TGCAGCGTTCCGAGGAACACTGAAGCTTTCTTT.

This clone was recorded a few times. J is TRBJ1-3 and V is TRBV7-9; the match to TRBD1 covers 8 bases. This CDR3 comprises 16 residues. V lost 1 base to trimming and J lost 1 base; unmatched junction nucleotides: 3. The germline gives CDR1 SEHNR, CDR2 FQNEAQ (reference sequence). CDR3 region: CASSLERQGSGNTIYF. CDR3 coding DNA: TGTGCCAGCAGCTTAGAACGACAGGGGTCTGGAAACACCATATATTTT.

This chain joins TRBV24-1 and TRBJ2-3; D possibly corresponds to TRBD1 (6 bases). This CDR3 contains 16 residues. The ends were cut back, 0 bases at V and 4 bases at J, with 13 bases in the middle. Germline CDR1 KGHDR, CDR2 SFDVKD. The CDR3 sequence: CATSDLQGRGPDTQYF. CDR3 DNA: TGTGCCACCAGTGATTTGCAGGGCAGGGGCCCAGATACGCAGTATTTT.

This clone was recorded a few times. The V gene is TRBV28, the J gene TRBJ1-6, with 9 bases that match TRBD1. This CDR3 region has 18 residues. The germline gives CDR1 MDHEN, CDR2 SYDVKM. Trimming at V came to 5 bases and at J to 10 bases, leaving 18 bases not matched to a gene. CDR3 residues: CASSLNRDREWRNSPLHF. The CDR3, as DNA: TGTGCCAGCAGTCTCAACCGGGACAGGGAATGGAGGAACTCACCCCTCCACTTT.

This chain joins TRBV2 and TRBJ1-1; maybe TRBD1 (6 bases). V gave up 2 bases and J gave up 1 base, with 14 bases separating them. Germline CDR1 and CDR2: SNHLY and FYNNEI. This CDR3 is built from 16 residues. DNA of the CDR3: TGTGCCAGCAGTGAACCATCGACAGGAGGGAACACTGAAGCTTTCTTT. Its protein product is CASSEPSTGGNTEAFF.

The chain couples TRBV3-1 (or the pseudogene TRBV3-2) to TRBJ1-3, with TRBD1 matching 8 bases. CDR3 length: 18 amino acids. V trimming: 0 bases; J trimming: 4 bases; junction bases outside the gene matches: 11. From germline, CDR1 is LGHDT and CDR2 YNNKEL (reference sequence). CDR3 sequence: CASSQDTTGGLTGNTIYF. The CDR3 bases are TGTGCCAGCAGCCAAGATACAACAGGGGGGTTGACCGGAAACACCATATATTTT.

The J gene is TRBJ1-3, the V gene TRBV11-2; the match to TRBD1 covers 7 bases. The germline V gene encodes CDR1 SGHAT and CDR2 FQNNGV. The CDR3 extends over 17 amino acids. The J segment lost 3 bases and the V segment lost 2 bases, leaving 10 bases of the junction unmatched. The CDR3 coding sequence is TGTGCCAGCAGCTTACCCCCGCAGGGGGTTGGTGGAAACACCATATATTTT. This translates into CASSLPPQGVGGNTIYF.